The rows below give T cell receptor beta chains drawn from one sample of a study of blood T cell repertoires in COVID-19. This table comes from immunoSEQ multiplex PCR, and its TCRdb copy is limited to in-frame clones, with some not included. This table has 400,000 to 500,000 clones, 86% appearing once. What was sequenced was peripheral blood. The origin of the receptors is a woman in her twenties or thirties with active or convalescent COVID-19. Each CDR3 is given with its conserved first and last residue. Fields, in order: V gene, clone size, D gene, J gene, CDR3 DNA, CDR3 protein. A D gene is named only where the DNA matches it firmly. Size is stated for part of the rows, as once, few or many counts, or as a class when the clone is expanded.

TRBV5-1	few	NA	TRBJ2-1	TGCGCCAGCAGCTTGGCCGACCTCCGGGGGTACAATGAGCAGTTCTTC	CASSLADLRGYNEQFF
TRBV4-1	NA	NA	TRBJ1-5	TGCGCCAGCAGCCCTATCTGGGGCAGTCATCAGCCCCAGCATTTT	CASSPIWGSHQPQHF
TRBV4-1	NA	NA	TRBJ2-1	TGCGCCAGCAGCCAAGATCTTATGTCAGGGATGAACAATGAGCAGTTCTTC	CASSQDLMSGMNNEQFF
TRBV19	once	TRBD1	TRBJ1-6	TGTGCCAGTAGTATAATTGGGACAGGGGGCAAATCACCCCTCCACTTT	CASSIIGTGGKSPLHF
TRBV19	NA	TRBD1	TRBJ1-6	TGTGCCAGTAGGGGGACAGCCAGCTCCTATAATTCACCCCTCCACTTT	CASRGTASSYNSPLHF
TRBV30	once	NA	TRBJ1-2	TGTGCCTGGAGTGTACTTGGTGGCTACACCTTC	CAWSVLGGYTF
TRBV7-9	NA	NA	TRBJ1-2	TGTGCCAGCTGGGAGGGGGATAACTATGGCTACACCTTC	CASWEGDNYGYTF
TRBV27	NA	NA	TRBJ1-4	TGTGCCAGCAGTTTATCGTCCCCCCCAAAGCGGCTCGCTAATGAAAAACTGTTTTTT	CASSLSSPPKRLANEKLFF
TRBV5-5	once	NA	TRBJ2-3	TGTGCCAGCAGCTCCGGACAGTCTAGCACAGATACGCAGTATTTT	CASSSGQSSTDTQYF
TRBV2	NA	TRBD2	TRBJ2-4	TGTGCCAGCAGTGAACGCGGGGGGGCCAAAAACATTCAGTACTTC	CASSERGGAKNIQYF
TRBV19	NA	NA	TRBJ1-2	TGTGCCAGTCTCGGGGGGCCAGGGGACGGTAGCTATGGCTACACCTTC	CASLGGPGDGSYGYTF
TRBV12-3/TRBV12-4	NA	NA	TRBJ1-5	TGTGCCAGCATGCAGAATACCCAGCCCCAGCATTTT	CASMQNTQPQHF
TRBV6-6	NA	NA	TRBJ2-6	TGTGCCAGCAGACAGGGTAGCGGGGCCAACGTCCTGACTTTC	CASRQGSGANVLTF
TRBV7-9	NA	TRBD1	TRBJ1-3	TGTGCCAGCAGCTTAGGTTTGGGGACAGGGCCACTCTCTGGAAACACCATATATTTT	CASSLGLGTGPLSGNTIYF
TRBV19	once	TRBD1	TRBJ1-2	TGTGCCAGTAGTATTGAAAACAGGGGTAACTATGGCTACACCTTC	CASSIENRGNYGYTF
TRBV19	NA	NA	TRBJ1-6	TGTGCCAGTAAGCCGGGACATTTAAATTCACCCCTCCACTTT	CASKPGHLNSPLHF
TRBV6-1	NA	NA	TRBJ1-1	TGTGCCAGCAGTGTTCGCCCGGGACTCCCTGGGACTGAAGCTTTCTTT	CASSVRPGLPGTEAFF
TRBV6-5	NA	NA	TRBJ1-1	TGTGCCACCAACCCTGGGGGGGCCCAGAACACTGAAGCTTTCTTT	CATNPGGAQNTEAFF